This entry describes one T cell receptor (beta chain). No antigen is known for it. The sample comes from a study of cytomegalovirus exposure and HLA in healthy donors. Findings of the study overall: Specific recognition of CMV antigens was confirmed in vitro for a few chains (all CMV-associated). As a later analysis revealed, the rate of TCR association differed by HLA locus, with DRB1 most and HLA-C fewest. Analyses of presence and absence presupposed an approximately uniform sequencing depth across donors.

Use of 60 Vbeta and 13 Jbeta primers characterized the PCR. TCRdb's copy holds only in-frame clones and misses some; the assay was immunoSEQ multiplex PCR. In the table there are 160,000 or so clones, 75% to 90% of which are singletons. The CDR3 spans 14 residues. The germline gives CDR1 MNHEY, CDR2 SVGAGI. Between the trimmed V and J ends, which lost 4 bases and 1 base, there was a span of 7 bases. The specimen was PBMCs. The J gene is TRBJ1-4, the V gene TRBV6-5, with D possibly matching TRBD1 (5 bases). The sequence derives from a man aged 25 to 40 in good health and CMV-seronegative. CDR3 residues: CASSSTVTNEKLFF. In nucleotides, the CDR3 is TGTGCCAGCAGTTCGACAGTAACTAATGAAAAACTGTTTTTT.